This T cell receptor (beta chain) was sequenced for a study of blood T cell repertoires in COVID-19. Clones were read by immunoSEQ multiplex PCR, and TCRdb kept only the in-frame ones, dropping some. Of some 160,000 clones listed, 88% were seen once; the top ten hold about 6.6%. Enrollees, roughly 18 to 89 years old, lived in 25 or so US areas. Grouping used clinical history reported by participants in a survey and questionnaire. Germline-derived CDR1 and CDR2 are MNHEY and SVGAGI. The length of the CDR3 is 14 residues. V dropped 8 bases and J dropped 4; count of bases not matched to a gene: 8. The source of this sequence is a woman between 45 and 65 years old who had recovered from COVID-19. Source material: PBMCs or T cells enriched from blood (not recorded which). The chain carries TRBV6-5 and TRBJ2-5; 9 positions agree with TRBD1. The CDR3: CASYGTGRGETQYF. DNA for the CDR3: TGTGCCAGCTACGGGACAGGGAGAGGAGAGACCCAGTACTTC.